One sample yielded the 17 T cell receptor beta chains listed below, sequenced in a study. Method: immunoSEQ multiplex PCR; TCRdb's copy keeps in-frame clones and lacks some. The table lists some 68,000 clones, just over 90% of them singletons. Sequencing used PBMCs. The receptor source for this set is a man aged 35 to 55 with rheumatoid arthritis.

The chain combines TRBV10-3 with TRBJ1-1; 10 nucleotides match TRBD1. The CDR3 is 15 amino acids. Trimming at V came to 11 bases and at J to 1 base, leaving 10 bases not matched to a gene. Germline CDR1 reads ENHRY; CDR2 reads SYGVKD. The CDR3 nucleotides read TGTGCCGCCGGGGGGACAGGGGCCCAGAACACTGAAGCTTTCTTT. This translates into CAAGGTGAQNTEAFF.

V and J are TRBV6-5 and TRBJ1-1; D is unclear. This CDR3 contains 15 residues. The ends were cut back, 7 bases at V and 0 bases at J, with 15 bases in the middle. Germline assignment: CDR1 MNHEY and CDR2 SVGAGI. The CDR3 here is CASTPGRILNTEAFF. For the CDR3, the DNA is TGTGCCAGCACCCCCGGGCGAATCCTGAACACTGAAGCTTTCTTT.

The chain joins TRBV19 to TRBJ1-4; D is unclear. Trimming removed 5 bases at V and 2 bases at J, with 9 bases between. Germline CDR1 and CDR2: LNHDA and SQIVND (reference sequence). The CDR3 is made up of 14 amino acids. The CDR3 reads CASSGPTTNEKLFF. CDR3 bases: TGTGCCAGTAGTGGGCCCACTACTAATGAAAAACTGTTTTTT.

This chain links TRBV18 with TRBJ2-1; 8 nucleotides match TRBD1. CDR3 size: 16 residues. Unmatched junction bases numbered 16, after V lost 6 bases and J lost 9 bases. Germline assignment: CDR1 KGHSH and CDR2 LQKENI. CDR3 residues: CASSKARDRISIEQFF. The CDR3 DNA reads TGTGCCAGCTCGAAAGCCCGGGACAGGATATCTATTGAGCAGTTCTTC. Using reference TRBV18 and TRBJ2-1 for the parts outside the CDR3, the full variable domain is NAGVMQNPRHLVRRRGQEARLRCSPMKGHSHVYWYRQLPEEGLKFMVYLQKENIIDESGMPKERFSAEFPKEGPSILRIQQVVRGDSAAYFCASSKARDRISIEQFFGPGTRLTVL.

The table lists this clone with a count of one. This chain connects TRBV6-5 to TRBJ2-2; no clear D gene. This CDR3 comprises 12 residues. Germline V CDR1 and CDR2: MNHEY, SVGAGI. CDR3 bases: TGTGCTTTAAAATTGAGGACCGGGGAGCTGTTTTTT. Amino acid sequence: CALKLRTGELFF.

V gene TRBV9 combines with J gene TRBJ1-1; the D is unclear. Germline assignment: CDR1 SGDLS and CDR2 YYNGEE. The CDR3 sequence is 15 residues long. The V end was cut by 4 bases, the J end by 0 bases, with 13 bases between. DNA for the CDR3: TGTGCCAGCAGCCCGGTAAGGACTGTGAACACTGAAGCTTTCTTT. The encoded protein is CASSPVRTVNTEAFF.

The chain has TRBV18 and TRBJ1-6; D possibly corresponds to TRBD1 (6 bases). Trimming took 2 bases from V and 8 from J, leaving 13 bases between them. Germline assignment: CDR1 KGHSH and CDR2 LQKENI. This CDR3 is 15 amino acids long. The CDR3 here is CASSPSGGIHSPLHF. In DNA, the CDR3 is TGTGCCAGCTCACCATCGGGGGGCATTCATTCACCCCTCCACTTT.

The chain joins TRBV5-1 to TRBJ2-7; tentatively, D is TRBD1 (6 bases). There are 13 residues in the CDR3. Germline V lookup: CDR1 SGHRS, CDR2 YFSETQ. V shed 8 bases and J shed 1 base, with 13 bases lying between them. CDR3 region: CASSDRLSYEQYF. CDR3 sequence (DNA): TGCGCCAGTAGCGACAGGCTATCCTACGAGCAGTACTTC.

The chain has TRBV7-8 and TRBJ2-2, with D possibly TRBD2 on 5 matching bases. Germline CDR1 SGHVS, CDR2 FQNEAQ. The CDR3 runs to 16 residues. The ends were cut back, 1 base at V and 5 bases at J, with 14 bases in the middle. The CDR3 region has the DNA TGTGCCAGCAGCTTAGTATTCCGGGGTCCAACCGGGGAGCTGTTTTTT. This translates into CASSLVFRGPTGELFF.

The chain joins TRBV7-3 to TRBJ2-2; 9 nucleotides line up with TRBD1. J lost 7 bases, V lost 1 base, and 13 bases had no gene match. The CDR3 is 18 residues long. Germline CDR1 and CDR2: SGHTA and FQGTGA. The CDR3 DNA follows: TGTGCCAGCAGCTTAAGGAATCACCGGGACAGGGTCGGCGGGGAGCTGTTTTTT. Encoded protein: CASSLRNHRDRVGGELFF.

Only a few counts were recorded for this clone. J is TRBJ1-6 and V is TRBV4-1, with D unclear. Germline CDR1 MGHRA, CDR2 YSYEKL. There are 16 residues in the CDR3. Trimming took off 4 bases at V and 7 bases at J, with 17 bases between the two ends. As DNA, the CDR3 is TGCGCCAGCAGCCGCTTATCTTCCCCGGTGAATTCACCCCTCCACTTT. Amino acid sequence: CASSRLSSPVNSPLHF.

The V gene is TRBV18, the J gene TRBJ2-3; D not certain. V was pared by 4 bases and J by 0 bases, with 11 bases between. Per germline, CDR1 KGHSH and CDR2 LQKENI. The CDR3 covers 15 residues. The CDR3 here is CASSQQSASTDTQYF. The CDR3 DNA is TGTGCCAGCTCACAACAGTCCGCTAGCACAGATACGCAGTATTTT.

CDR3 nucleotide sequence: TGCGCCAGCAGTGGGACCCGGGACGCTGAAGCTTTCTTT. It encodes CASSGTRDAEAFF. V gene TRBV10-2 combines with J gene TRBJ1-1; possibly TRBD1 for D (5 bases). Trimming left V 4 bases short and J 6 bases short, with 12 bases between. This CDR3 comprises 13 residues. In germline, CDR1 is WSHSY, CDR2 SAAADI.

This chain links TRBV7-2 with TRBJ2-7, with TRBD1 matching 7 bases. Germline CDR1 and CDR2: SGHTA and FQGNSA. The CDR3 extends over 13 amino acids. Trimming took 6 bases from V and 6 from J; bases not matched to a gene: 8. CDR3 sequence reads: CASSLTGLGEQYF. The CDR3 DNA reads TGTGCCAGCAGTTTGACAGGGTTGGGCGAGCAGTACTTC.

The V and J genes are TRBV7-2 and TRBJ2-3, with 9 bases matching TRBD2. CDR1 is SGHTA, CDR2 FQGNSA, per germline. This CDR3 contains 15 residues. The V and J ends lost 2 bases and 4 bases, in that order; junction bases with no gene match: 4. The CDR3 nucleotides read TGTGCCAGCAGCTTACATAGCGGGAGCGCAGATACGCAGTATTTT. The encoded protein is CASSLHSGSADTQYF.

The CDR3 bases are TGTGCCAGCAGCCAAGATAGCGGCTACCTCTCAGCTCCTCGAAGCACAGATACGCAGTATTTT. It encodes CASSQDSGYLSAPRSTDTQYF. The gene calls are TRBV3-1 (or the pseudogene TRBV3-2) and TRBJ2-3; possible D gene TRBD2, 6 bases. Between the trimmed V and J ends, which lost 0 bases and 0 bases, there was a span of 25 bases. CDR3 length equals 21 residues. Germline CDR1 and CDR2: LGHDT and YNNKEL (reference sequence).

This sequence joins TRBV10-1 and TRBJ1-1, with D unresolved. Per germline, CDR1 WNHNN and CDR2 SYGVQD (reference sequence). Trimming cost V 3 bases and J 1 base, with 6 bases left between them. CDR3 size: 13 residues. The CDR3 sequence is CASSDGRNTEAFF. Written as DNA, the CDR3 is TGCGCCAGCAGTGATGGGAGGAACACTGAAGCTTTCTTT.